The clone carrying this TCR beta chain was observed once. This sample stems from a study of shared T cell receptors in the human thymus. The CDR3 loop spans 15 amino acids. Germline V gene sequence: CDR1 MNHEY, CDR2 SVGAGI. Unmatched junction bases numbered 8, after V lost 6 bases and J lost 1 base. The data were produced by immunoSEQ multiplex PCR, yet TCRdb's version contains in-frame clones alone and is incomplete. Of hundreds of thousands of clones in the sample, approximately 85% were seen once. This same sample was also taken into another study, of human thymus T cells. From that report: The donor group consisted of healthy Finnish infants who were having corrective surgery for congenital heart defects. Resections obtained during corrective heart surgery supplied the thymus tissue. Repertoires sampled from thymus and blood appeared biased in V and J gene usage. Among unrelated individuals, related research reported thymic repertoires that overlapped highly.

The sequenced sample was thymocytes. The clonotype was recovered from a girl under three years old with a congenital heart defect. The chain recombines TRBV6-5 with TRBJ2-7; 8 positions match TRBD1. CDR3 bases: TGTGCCAGCAGCCACCAAACAGGGGGATCCTACGAGCAGTACTTC. Encoded protein: CASSHQTGGSYEQYF.